This T cell receptor beta chain was identified in a study of blood T cell repertoires in COVID-19. Assay used: immunoSEQ multiplex PCR; TCRdb lists only in-frame clones, some missing. The sample includes fewer than 300,000 clones, 80% to 95% of them seen just once. The CDR3 covers 16 residues. Germline-derived CDR1 and CDR2 are SGHTA and FQGNSA. V dropped 5 bases and J dropped 2; count of bases not matched to a gene: 10. V is TRBV7-2 and J is TRBJ2-7; TRBD2 aligns across 9 bases. The receptor's source is a woman aged 25 to 45 who had recovered from COVID-19. Input material: PBMCs or T cells enriched from blood (not recorded which). The CDR3 DNA sequence: TGTGCCAGCAGCATAAAAAGCGGGAGGTCGACCTACGAGCAGTACTTC. Encoded protein: CASSIKSGRSTYEQYF.